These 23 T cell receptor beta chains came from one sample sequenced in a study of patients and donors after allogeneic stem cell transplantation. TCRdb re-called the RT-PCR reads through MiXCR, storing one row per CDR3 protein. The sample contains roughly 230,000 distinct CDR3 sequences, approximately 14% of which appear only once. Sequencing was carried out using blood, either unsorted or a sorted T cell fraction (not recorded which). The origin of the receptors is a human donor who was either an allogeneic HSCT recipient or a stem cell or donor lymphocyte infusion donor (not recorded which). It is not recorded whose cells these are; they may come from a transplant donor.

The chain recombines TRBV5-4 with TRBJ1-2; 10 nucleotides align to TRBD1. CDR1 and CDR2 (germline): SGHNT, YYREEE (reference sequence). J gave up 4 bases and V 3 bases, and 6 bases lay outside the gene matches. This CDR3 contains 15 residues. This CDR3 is CASSSGQGRTYGYTF. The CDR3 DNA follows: TGTGCCAGCAGCTCGGGACAGGGGCGTACCTATGGCTACACCTTC.

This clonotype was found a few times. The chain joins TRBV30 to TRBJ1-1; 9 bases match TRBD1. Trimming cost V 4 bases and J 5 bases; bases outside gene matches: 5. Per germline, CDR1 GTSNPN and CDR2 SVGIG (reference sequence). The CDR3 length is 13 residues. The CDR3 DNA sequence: TGTGCCTGGAAACAGGGGGCTGAGACTGAAGCTTTCTTT. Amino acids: CAWKQGAETEAFF.

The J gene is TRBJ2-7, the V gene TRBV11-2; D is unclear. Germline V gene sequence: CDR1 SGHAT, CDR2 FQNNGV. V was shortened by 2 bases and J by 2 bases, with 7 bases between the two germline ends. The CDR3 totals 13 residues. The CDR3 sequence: CASSLTPPYEQYF. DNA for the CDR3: TGTGCCAGCAGCTTAACCCCCCCCTACGAGCAGTACTTC. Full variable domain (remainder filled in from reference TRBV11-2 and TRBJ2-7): EAGVAQSPRYKIIEKRQSVAFWCNPISGHATLYWYQQILGQGPKLLIQFQNNGVVDDSQLPKDRFSAERLKGVDSTLKIQPAKLEDSAVYLCASSLTPPYEQYFGPGTRLTVT.

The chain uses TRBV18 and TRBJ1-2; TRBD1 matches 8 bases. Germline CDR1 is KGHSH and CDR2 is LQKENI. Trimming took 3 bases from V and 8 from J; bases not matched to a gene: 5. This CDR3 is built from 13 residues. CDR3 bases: TGTGCCAGCTCACCCAAGACAGGGGAGGGCTACACCTTC. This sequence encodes CASSPKTGEGYTF.

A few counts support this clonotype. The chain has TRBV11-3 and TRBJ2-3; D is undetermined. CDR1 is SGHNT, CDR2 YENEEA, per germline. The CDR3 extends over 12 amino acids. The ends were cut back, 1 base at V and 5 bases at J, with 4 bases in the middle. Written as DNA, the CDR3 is TGTGCCAGCAGCTTAGTCGTAGATACGCAGTATTTT. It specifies CASSLVVDTQYF. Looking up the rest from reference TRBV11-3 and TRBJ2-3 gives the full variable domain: EAGVVQSPRYKIIEKKQPVAFWCNPISGHNTLYWYLQNLGQGPELLIRYENEEAVDDSQLPKDRFSAERLKGVDSTLKIQPAELGDSAVYLCASSLVVDTQYFGPGTRLTVL.

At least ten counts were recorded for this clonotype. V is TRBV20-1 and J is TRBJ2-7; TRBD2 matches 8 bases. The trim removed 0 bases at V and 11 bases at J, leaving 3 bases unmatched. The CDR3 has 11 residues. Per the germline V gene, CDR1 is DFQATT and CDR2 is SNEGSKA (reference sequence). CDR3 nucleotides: TGCAGTGCTAGAGATGGGACTAGGGAGTACTTC. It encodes CSARDGTREYF.

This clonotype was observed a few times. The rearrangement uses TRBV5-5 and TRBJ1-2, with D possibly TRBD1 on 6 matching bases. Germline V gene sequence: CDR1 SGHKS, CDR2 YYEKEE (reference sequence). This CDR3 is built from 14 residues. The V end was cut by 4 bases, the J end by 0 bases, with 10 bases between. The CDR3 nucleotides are TGTGCCAGCAGCCAGGGGCGGGCTAACTATGGCTACACCTTC. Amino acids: CASSQGRANYGYTF. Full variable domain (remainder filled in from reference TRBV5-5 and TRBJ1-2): DAGVTQSPTHLIKTRGQQVTLRCSPISGHKSVSWYQQVLGQGPQFIFQYYEKEERGRGNFPDRFSARQFPNYSSELNVNALLLGDSALYLCASSQGRANYGYTFGSGTRLTVV.

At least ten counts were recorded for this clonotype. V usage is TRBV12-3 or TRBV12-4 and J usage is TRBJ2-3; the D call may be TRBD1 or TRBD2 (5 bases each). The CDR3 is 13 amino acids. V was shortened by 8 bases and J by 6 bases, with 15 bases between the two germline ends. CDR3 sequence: CASLTDWGDTQYF. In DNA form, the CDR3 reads TGTGCCAGCCTGACCGACTGGGGGGATACGCAGTATTTT.

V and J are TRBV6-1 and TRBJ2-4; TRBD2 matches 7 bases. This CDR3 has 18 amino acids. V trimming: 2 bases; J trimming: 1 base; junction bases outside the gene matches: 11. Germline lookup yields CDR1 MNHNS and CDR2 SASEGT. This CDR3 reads CASSELGLGGTAKNIQYF. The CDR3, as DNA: TGTGCCAGCAGTGAACTGGGACTGGGGGGGACCGCCAAAAACATTCAGTACTTC.

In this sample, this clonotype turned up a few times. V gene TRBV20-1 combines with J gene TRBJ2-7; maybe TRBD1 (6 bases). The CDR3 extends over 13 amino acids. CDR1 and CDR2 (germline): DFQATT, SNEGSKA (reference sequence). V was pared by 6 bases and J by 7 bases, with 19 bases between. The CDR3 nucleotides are TGCAGTGCGCCGACAGGTGACTTTGCGGAGCAGTACTTC. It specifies CSAPTGDFAEQYF.

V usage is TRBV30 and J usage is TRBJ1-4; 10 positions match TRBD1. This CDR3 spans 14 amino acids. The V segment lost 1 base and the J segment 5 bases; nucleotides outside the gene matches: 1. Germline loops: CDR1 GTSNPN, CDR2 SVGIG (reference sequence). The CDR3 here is CAWSEDRGNEKLFF. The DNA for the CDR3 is TGTGCCTGGAGTGAGGACAGGGGGAATGAAAAACTGTTTTTT.

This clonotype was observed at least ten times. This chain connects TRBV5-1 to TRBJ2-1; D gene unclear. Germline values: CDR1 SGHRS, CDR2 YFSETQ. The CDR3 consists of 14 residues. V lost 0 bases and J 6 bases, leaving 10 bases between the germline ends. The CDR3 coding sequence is TGCGCCAGCAGCTTGGGGGATTCCCCCAATGAGCAGTTCTTC. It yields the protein CASSLGDSPNEQFF.

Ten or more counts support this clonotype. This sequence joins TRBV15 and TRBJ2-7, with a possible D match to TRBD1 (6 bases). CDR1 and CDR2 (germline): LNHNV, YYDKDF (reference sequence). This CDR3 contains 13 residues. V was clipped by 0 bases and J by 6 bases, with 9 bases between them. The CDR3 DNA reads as TGTGCCACCAGCAGAGACAGGGGCTTCGAGCAGTACTTC. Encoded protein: CATSRDRGFEQYF.

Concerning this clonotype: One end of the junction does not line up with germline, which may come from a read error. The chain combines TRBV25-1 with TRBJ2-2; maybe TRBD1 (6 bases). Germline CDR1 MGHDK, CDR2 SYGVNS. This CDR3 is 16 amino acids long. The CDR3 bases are TGTGCCAGCAGTGAGAGATCAACAGGGAACACCGGGGAGCCGTTTTTT. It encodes CASSERSTGNTGEPFF. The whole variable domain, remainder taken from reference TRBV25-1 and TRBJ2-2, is EADIYQTPRYLVIGTGKKITLECSQTMGHDKMYWYQQDPGMELHLIHYSYGVNSTEKGDLSSESTVSRIRTEHFPLTLESARPSHTSQYLCASSERSTGNTGEPFFGEGSRLTVL.

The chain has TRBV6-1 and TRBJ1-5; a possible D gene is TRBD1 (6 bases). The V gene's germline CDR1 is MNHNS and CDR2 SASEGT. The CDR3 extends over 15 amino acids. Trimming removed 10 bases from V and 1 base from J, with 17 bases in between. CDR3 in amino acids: CATTSLQGSNQPQHF. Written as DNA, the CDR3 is TGTGCCACAACCAGCTTACAGGGAAGCAATCAGCCCCAGCATTTT.

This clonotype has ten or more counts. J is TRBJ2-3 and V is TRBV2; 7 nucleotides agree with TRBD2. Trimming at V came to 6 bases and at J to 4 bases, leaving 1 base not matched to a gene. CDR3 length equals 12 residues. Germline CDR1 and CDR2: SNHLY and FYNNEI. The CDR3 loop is CASRTSPDTQYF. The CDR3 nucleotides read TGTGCCAGCAGGACTAGCCCAGATACGCAGTATTTT.

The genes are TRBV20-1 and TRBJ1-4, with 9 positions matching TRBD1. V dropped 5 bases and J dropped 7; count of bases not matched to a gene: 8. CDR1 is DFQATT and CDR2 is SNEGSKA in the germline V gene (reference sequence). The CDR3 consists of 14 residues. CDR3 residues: CSAAPGQGGEKLFF. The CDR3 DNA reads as TGCAGTGCTGCTCCGGGACAGGGCGGTGAAAAACTGTTTTTT.

As DNA, the CDR3 is TGCAGTGCTAGGCAGGGGCATGGCTACACCTTC. Residues: CSARQGHGYTF. V and J are TRBV20-1 and TRBJ1-2; D might be TRBD1 (6 bases). V was shortened by 3 bases and J by 6 bases, with 8 bases between the two germline ends. The germline CDR1 and CDR2 sequences are DFQATT and SNEGSKA (reference sequence). This CDR3 contains 11 residues.

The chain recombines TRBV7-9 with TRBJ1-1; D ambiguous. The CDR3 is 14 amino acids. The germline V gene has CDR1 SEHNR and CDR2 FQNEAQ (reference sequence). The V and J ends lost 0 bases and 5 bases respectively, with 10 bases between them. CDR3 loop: CASSLASGSTEAFF. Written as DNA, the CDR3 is TGTGCCAGCAGCTTAGCGTCGGGGAGTACTGAAGCTTTCTTT.

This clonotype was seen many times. CDR3 nucleotides: TGCGCCAGCAGCTTGACCGGGACTAGCGGAGATACGCAGTATTTT. Translation gives CASSLTGTSGDTQYF. J is TRBJ2-3 and V is TRBV5-1; 11 nucleotides agree with TRBD2. CDR1 and CDR2 from the germline V gene are SGHRS and YFSETQ. This CDR3 has 15 amino acids. V shed 1 base and J 5 bases; nucleotides not matched to a gene: 3.

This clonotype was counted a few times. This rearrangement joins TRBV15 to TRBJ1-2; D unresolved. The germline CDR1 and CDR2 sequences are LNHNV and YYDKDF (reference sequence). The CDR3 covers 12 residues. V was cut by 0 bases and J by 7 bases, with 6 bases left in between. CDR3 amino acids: CATSRDEPGYTF. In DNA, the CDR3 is TGTGCCACCAGCAGAGATGAACCTGGCTACACCTTC.

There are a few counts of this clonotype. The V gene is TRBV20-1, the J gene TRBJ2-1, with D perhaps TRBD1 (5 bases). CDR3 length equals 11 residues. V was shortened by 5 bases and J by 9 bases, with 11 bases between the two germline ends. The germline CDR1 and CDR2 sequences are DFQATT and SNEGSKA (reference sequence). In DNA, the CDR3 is TGCAGTGCTCTCCAGGGTGTTGAGCAGTTCTTC. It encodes CSALQGVEQFF.

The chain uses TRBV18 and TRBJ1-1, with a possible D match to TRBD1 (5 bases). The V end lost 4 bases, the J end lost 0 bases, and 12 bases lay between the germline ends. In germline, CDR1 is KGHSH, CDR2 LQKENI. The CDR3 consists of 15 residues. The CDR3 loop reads CASSQFWGMNTEAFF. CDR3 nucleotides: TGTGCCAGCTCACAGTTCTGGGGGATGAACACTGAAGCTTTCTTT.